One TCR beta chain is described in this entry. The data are from a study of immune evolution from preneoplasia to lung adenocarcinoma. Study at large: HLA loss of heterozygosity: around 6.5% AIS, about 15% MIA, over 30% ADC, none AAH.

Germline-derived CDR1 and CDR2 are MNHNY and SVGAGI (reference sequence). CDR3 size: 12 residues. V lost 2 bases to trimming and J lost 4 bases, with 3 bases between them. Repertoires were generated with immunoSEQ multiplex PCR, while TCRdb's copy carries only in-frame clones and drops some. The sample lists 9,600 or so clones, over 70% occurring once. Nucleic acids came from premalignant or tumor cells enriched by macro-dissection. The chain joins TRBV6-6 to TRBJ1-5; D remains ambiguous. Material: FFPE lung adenocarcinoma in situ tissue. This sequence originates from a person between 55 and 80 years old with lung adenocarcinoma. The CDR3 reads CASSYHNQPQHF. The CDR3 DNA follows: TGTGCCAGCAGTTACCATAATCAGCCCCAGCATTTT.